This TCR beta chain was sequenced for a study of blood T cell repertoires in COVID-19. Overall study context: The origin of the acute and convalescent COVID-19 samples was the United States, Italy and Spain. T cells, B-cell-depleted T cells, or PBMCs provided the cDNA or gDNA that served as material.

Profiled with immunoSEQ multiplex PCR; TCRdb holds only in-frame clones, not every one. The sample has fewer than 250,000 clones, 88% seen once. The receptor's source is a woman in her forties who had recovered from COVID-19. Sequencing was done on a sample of peripheral blood.

The CDR3 region is CASSPTSGNSYEQYF. In DNA form, the CDR3 reads TGTGCCAGCAGCCCGACTAGCGGGAACTCCTACGAGCAGTACTTC. This chain connects TRBV7-2 to TRBJ2-7, with 11 positions matching TRBD2. With 5 bases clipped from V and 0 bases from J, the junction kept 3 bases outside the gene matches. Germline V lookup: CDR1 SGHTA, CDR2 FQGNSA. The CDR3 runs to 15 residues.